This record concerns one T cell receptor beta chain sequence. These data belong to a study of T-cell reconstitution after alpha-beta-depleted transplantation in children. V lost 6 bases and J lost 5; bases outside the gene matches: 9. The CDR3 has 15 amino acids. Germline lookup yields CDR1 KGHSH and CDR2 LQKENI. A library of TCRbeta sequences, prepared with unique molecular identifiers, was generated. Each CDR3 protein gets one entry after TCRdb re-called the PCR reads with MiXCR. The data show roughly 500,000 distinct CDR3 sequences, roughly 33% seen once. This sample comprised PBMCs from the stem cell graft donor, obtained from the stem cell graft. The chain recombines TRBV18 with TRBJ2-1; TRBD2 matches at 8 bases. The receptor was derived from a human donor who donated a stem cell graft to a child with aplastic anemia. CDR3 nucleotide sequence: TGTGCCAGCTCCACGGACGGACTAGCCCACAATGAGCAGTTCTTC. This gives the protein CASSTDGLAHNEQFF. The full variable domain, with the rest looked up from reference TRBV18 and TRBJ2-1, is NAGVMQNPRHLVRRRGQEARLRCSPMKGHSHVYWYRQLPEEGLKFMVYLQKENIIDESGMPKERFSAEFPKEGPSILRIQQVVRGDSAAYFCASSTDGLAHNEQFFGPGTRLTVL.